This T cell receptor beta chain was recorded in a study of OX40 agonist ivuxolimab in advanced cancers. Study at large: Patients were given ivuxolimab, an antibody that agonizes OX40 (CD134). At roughly 83% male, the cohort had a mean age of around 56 years, ranging from about 20 to 90. Dose-escalation subjects each had hepatocellular carcinoma, melanoma, renal cell or head and neck cancer.

On cycle 4 day 1 and cycle 7 day 1, as well as at baseline, blood was sampled. Produced via immunoSEQ multiplex PCR; TCRdb's table is partial and in-frame only. This sample carries some 70,000 clones, 83% of them seen once, and the ten largest clones take 2% to 2.5%. Sample: CD4+ or CD8+ T cells sorted from blood, taken in a trial of the OX40 agonist ivuxolimab. The sequence came from an adult with an advanced solid tumor such as melanoma, head and neck, liver or kidney cancer.

As DNA, the CDR3 is TGTGCCAGCAGTGATGGGGGTAACTTCTATGGCTACACCTTC. Encoded protein: CASSDGGNFYGYTF. V and J are TRBV2 and TRBJ1-2; possibly TRBD1 for D (5 bases). The CDR3 has 14 residues. Deletions cut 3 bases from V and 4 bases from J, with 12 bases between. The germline CDR1 and CDR2 sequences are SNHLY and FYNNEI.